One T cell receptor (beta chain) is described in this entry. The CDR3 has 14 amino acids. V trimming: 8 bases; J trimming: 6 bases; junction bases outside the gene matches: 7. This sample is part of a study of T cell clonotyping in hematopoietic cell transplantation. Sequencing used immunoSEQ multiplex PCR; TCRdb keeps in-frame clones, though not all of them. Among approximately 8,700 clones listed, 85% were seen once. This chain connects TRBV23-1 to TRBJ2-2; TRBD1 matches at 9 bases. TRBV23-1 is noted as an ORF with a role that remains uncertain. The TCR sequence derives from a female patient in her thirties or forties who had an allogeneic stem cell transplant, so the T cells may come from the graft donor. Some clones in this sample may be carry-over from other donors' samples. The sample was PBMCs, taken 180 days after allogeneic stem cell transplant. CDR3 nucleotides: TGCGCCAGCGGGACAGGGTCGGTTTCCGGGGAGCTGTTTTTT. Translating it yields CASGTGSVSGELFF.